This TCR beta chain was found in a study of identical twins. Carrying unique molecular identifiers, the cDNA also gained a universal primer site through template switching. TCRdb passed the 5' RACE reads through MiXCR, listing each CDR3 protein once. The sample yields hundreds of thousands of distinct CDR3 sequences, 11% to 15% seen once. Germline V gives CDR1 LNHDA, CDR2 SQIVND (reference sequence). This CDR3 has 13 amino acids. V trimming: 7 bases; J trimming: 9 bases; junction bases outside the gene matches: 6. The sample holds a few counts of this clonotype. Its specificity is not known. Study-wide points: Beta clonotypes that were abundant in cord blood contained fewer insertions, a pattern absent from memory repertoires. Researchers reported excess low generation probability among twin-shared out-of-frame alpha sequences. Models came in too low on out-of-frame TCR alpha sharing in monozygotic twins.

This sequence joins TRBV19 and TRBJ2-1, with 10 bases fitting TRBD2. The sequenced sample was memory (CD45RO+) T cells sorted from blood. This sequence was found in a woman younger than 30 in good health. CDR3 nucleotide sequence: TGTGCCAGTAACCCGGGACTAGCGTCTGAGCAGTTCTTC. It translates to CASNPGLASEQFF.